These T cell receptor beta chains were read from a single sample in a study of patients and donors after allogeneic stem cell transplantation. Each CDR3 protein gets one entry after TCRdb re-called the RT-PCR reads with MiXCR. The sample yields roughly 940,000 distinct CDR3 sequences, about 20% seen once. The sequenced sample was blood, either unsorted or a sorted T cell fraction (not recorded which). The receptor source for this set is a human donor who was either an allogeneic HSCT recipient or a stem cell or donor lymphocyte infusion donor (not recorded which). It is not recorded whose cells these are; they may come from a transplant donor. Both conserved end residues are part of each CDR3. A D gene is named only where the DNA matches it firmly. The size field is filled for only some rows; it gives once, few, many or a size class.

V gene	clone size	J gene	D gene	CDR3 DNA	CDR3 protein
TRBV7-9	NA	TRBJ2-7	TRBD2	TGTGCCAGCAGCTTGACTAGCTGGAGGGAGCAGTACTTC	CASSLTSWREQYF
TRBV24-1	few	TRBJ1-2	NA	TGTGCCACCGGCGCGGGCCAACGGCGGAATGGCTACACCTTC	CATGAGQRRNGYTF
TRBV18	NA	TRBJ1-6	NA	TGTGCCAGCTCACCACCGGAGAATTCACCCCTCCACTTT	CASSPPENSPLHF
TRBV29-1	NA	TRBJ2-6	NA	TGCAGCGTTATGAGGGGCTCTGGGGCCAACGTCCTGACTTTC	CSVMRGSGANVLTF
TRBV29-1	many	TRBJ2-3	NA	TGCAGCGTTGACGACCGAACTGGCGATACGCAGTATTTT	CSVDDRTGDTQYF
TRBV7-9	NA	TRBJ2-1	NA	TGTGCCAGCAGCATCGTTCTAGGCAATGAGCAGTTCTTC	CASSIVLGNEQFF
TRBV7-8	many	TRBJ1-1	TRBD1	TGTGCCAGCAGCTTAGCCGGACAGGGGACGAACACTGAAGCTTTCTTT	CASSLAGQGTNTEAFF
TRBV5-1	few	TRBJ2-3	TRBD2	TGCGCCAGCAGCTTGGTTTCTAGCGGGAGCCGGGGCACGCAGTATTTT	CASSLVSSGSRGTQYF
TRBV3-1	many	TRBJ2-7	TRBD1	TGTGCCAGCAGCTACGGGACAGGGATCTACGAGCAGTACTTC	CASSYGTGIYEQYF
TRBV6-5	NA	TRBJ1-6	NA	TGTGCCAGCAGTTGGCTTACCGAAGATTCACCCCTCCACTTT	CASSWLTEDSPLHF
TRBV9	many	TRBJ1-5	TRBD1	TGTGCCAGCAGCGCTCAGGGGGCCGGCAATCAGCCCCAGCATTTT	CASSAQGAGNQPQHF
TRBV20-1	NA	TRBJ2-2	NA	TGCAGTGCGAGTGATGTTGGTAGGGACACCGGGGAGCTGTTTTTT	CSASDVGRDTGELFF
TRBV24-1	few	TRBJ1-2	TRBD1	TGTGCCACCAGTGATTGGGACAGGGCTTACACCTTC	CATSDWDRAYTF
TRBV4-3	few	TRBJ1-1	NA	TGCGCCAGCAGCCAATGGGAGTCGGCGGGATACACTGAAGCTTTCTTT	CASSQWESAGYTEAFF
TRBV6-1	NA	TRBJ1-5	NA	TGTGCCAGCAGTGCCTTCCCCCGGGGGAATCAGCCCCAGCATTTT	CASSAFPRGNQPQHF
TRBV6-5	NA	TRBJ2-1	NA	TGTGCCAGCAGTTACTCGAGTAAACATCCGTCCTACAATGAGCAGTTCTTC	CASSYSSKHPSYNEQFF
TRBV10-3	NA	TRBJ2-3	NA	TGTGCCACCACCAGCCTTCGCACAGATACGCAGTATTTT	CATTSLRTDTQYF
TRBV15	NA	TRBJ1-4	NA	TGTGCCACCAGCAGGCCTACAGGGCTTAATGAAAAACTGTTTTTT	CATSRPTGLNEKLFF
TRBV6-5	NA	TRBJ2-7	NA	TGTGCCAGCAACAGGGACCACGAGCAGTACTTC	CASNRDHEQYF
TRBV20-1	few	TRBJ2-7	NA	TGCAGTGTGGGAGAAACCTACGAGCAGTACTTC	CSVGETYEQYF
TRBV7-2	NA	TRBJ2-2	NA	TGTGCCAGCAGCCGGTCACCGGGGGCCGGGGAGCTGTTTTTT	CASSRSPGAGELFF
TRBV7-2	NA	TRBJ1-1	NA	TGTGCCAGCAGCCCTTACATGAATGAAGCTTTCTTT	CASSPYMNEAFF
TRBV12-3/TRBV12-4	NA	TRBJ1-6	NA	TGTGCCAGCAGCTCCCCCGGCCAGAGGAATTCACCCCTCCACTTT	CASSSPGQRNSPLHF
TRBV7-3	NA	TRBJ2-7	NA	TGTGCCAGCAGTCAGCAGGGTTGGGACGAGCAGTACTTC	CASSQQGWDEQYF
TRBV20-1	few	TRBJ2-3	TRBD2	TGCAGTGCCCCTGTGGGGGGGCCCGGGGGGGGAGATACGCAGTATTTT	CSAPVGGPGGGDTQYF
TRBV24-1	few	TRBJ2-3	NA	TGTGCCACCAGTGATTTGCAGCGTAGTGGCGGAGATACGCAGTATTTT	CATSDLQRSGGDTQYF
TRBV7-9	NA	TRBJ1-4	NA	TGTGCCAGCAGGTTATCCGGGGGCTCGGGAGAAAAACTGTTTTTT	CASRLSGGSGEKLFF
TRBV11-1	few	TRBJ1-2	NA	TGTGCCAGCAGCCCCGCGTGGGAATACAGCTATGGCTACACCTTC	CASSPAWEYSYGYTF
TRBV4-1	NA	TRBJ1-5	NA	TGCGCCAGCAGCCAAGATCATCATTGGCAGCGGGGGGTCGGGCAGCCCCAGCATTTT	CASSQDHHWQRGVGQPQHF
TRBV9	NA	TRBJ2-1	TRBD1	TGTGCCAGCAGCGCTACCGGACAGGGCGAGCCTGAGCAGTTCTTC	CASSATGQGEPEQFF
TRBV30	few	TRBJ2-1	TRBD2	TGTGCCTGGACCGTAAGCGGGAGGGGTTCCGATGAGCAGTTCTTC	CAWTVSGRGSDEQFF
TRBV6-5	few	TRBJ2-4	NA	TGTGCCAGCAGTTACAGGGTGGAGGGCGCGGACATTCAGTACTTC	CASSYRVEGADIQYF
TRBV20-1	NA	TRBJ2-3	TRBD2	TGCAGTGCGCGGGGAGGGCGGGAGCATACAGATACGCAGTATTTT	CSARGGREHTDTQYF
TRBV7-9	NA	TRBJ2-7	TRBD2	TGTGCCAGCAGCCACCGGGACTACCCCTACGAGCAGTACTTC	CASSHRDYPYEQYF
TRBV20-1	NA	TRBJ2-5	NA	TGCAGTGGAAGATCCTGGGACTTCACCTTGGAGACCCAGTACTTC	CSGRSWDFTLETQYF
TRBV6-2/TRBV6-3	few	TRBJ1-1	TRBD1	TGTGCCAGCAACTCCGCGCCAGGGGGCGAGGGCACTGAAGCTTTCTTT	CASNSAPGGEGTEAFF
TRBV7-2	few	TRBJ2-1	TRBD1	TGTGCCAGCAGCTCGCTTTGGACAGGGGTTGGCTATGAGCAGTTCTTC	CASSSLWTGVGYEQFF
TRBV20-1	NA	TRBJ2-3	NA	TGCAGTGCTAGAGACTGGAGCACAGATACGCAGTATTTT	CSARDWSTDTQYF
TRBV20-1	NA	TRBJ1-5	NA	TGCAGTGCTGGGGATAGGCGGGGTGGGAATCAGCCCCAGCATTTT	CSAGDRRGGNQPQHF
TRBV5-8	NA	TRBJ2-5	TRBD1	TGTGCCAGCAGGGCCGGGACAGGGCCACAAGAGACCCAGTACTTC	CASRAGTGPQETQYF
TRBV14	NA	TRBJ2-7	TRBD1	TGTGCCAGCAGCCAAGGGACAGGGCGGGAGCAGTACTTC	CASSQGTGREQYF
TRBV18	few	TRBJ1-3	TRBD1	TGTGCCAGCTCACCAGGACAGGGAAACCCCTCTGGAAACACCATATATTTT	CASSPGQGNPSGNTIYF
TRBV3-1	NA	TRBJ2-3	TRBD2	TGTGCCAGCAGCCAAGCTCTAGCGGGACTGGTAGATACGCAGTATTTT	CASSQALAGLVDTQYF
TRBV18	NA	TRBJ1-5	NA	TGTGCCAGCTCTCCGTCCCGGGGGCTGGGTCAGCCCCAGCATTTT	CASSPSRGLGQPQHF
TRBV4-2	few	TRBJ1-5	TRBD1	TGTGCCAGCAGCCAAGAACAGGGGTTAGAGCGGGTCCTTCAGCATTTT	CASSQEQGLERVLQHF
TRBV27	NA	TRBJ2-2	TRBD1	TGTGCCAGTGGACAGGGGGTTGCCACCGGGGAGCTGTTTTTT	CASGQGVATGELFF
TRBV20-1	NA	TRBJ1-5	TRBD1	TGCAGTGCTAGAGCATCCCGGGACAGACCTAATCAGCCCCAGCATTTT	CSARASRDRPNQPQHF
TRBV20-1	many	TRBJ1-5	NA	TGCAGTGCTAGGGGACGTCATAGCAATCAGCCCCAGCATTTT	CSARGRHSNQPQHF
TRBV20-1	NA	TRBJ2-1	NA	TGCAGTGCTTATACACCGAGCTCCTACAATGAGCAGTTCTTC	CSAYTPSSYNEQFF
TRBV27	NA	TRBJ2-1	TRBD1	TGTGCCAGCAGTCGTGGACAGGGTATAGGGAATGAGCAGTTCTTC	CASSRGQGIGNEQFF
TRBV5-1	few	TRBJ2-7	NA	TGCGCCAGCAGCTTGGCGGCAGACGCCTACGAGCAGTACTTC	CASSLAADAYEQYF
TRBV5-5	NA	TRBJ2-4	NA	TGTGCCAGCAGCCTAAAGGGGACAAACATTCAGTACTTC	CASSLKGTNIQYF
TRBV25-1	NA	TRBJ2-1	NA	TGTGCCAGCAGAAGCACCGGGACGTCCAATGAGCAGTTCTTC	CASRSTGTSNEQFF